The clone carrying this T cell receptor (beta chain) was seen just once. Its antigen remains unknown. This specimen belongs to a study of cytomegalovirus exposure and HLA in healthy donors. Use of 60 Vbeta and 13 Jbeta primers characterized the PCR. Only in-frame clones appear in the TCRdb table, and some are missing; sequencing was by immunoSEQ multiplex PCR. The data contain 90,000 to 130,000 clones, roughly three quarters of them singletons. Findings and limits, study-wide: A missense variant in DCLRE1C was later tied to TCR beta V- and J-gene trimming. Information on immune exposure was restricted to one variable (CMV serostatus).

Trimming cost V 0 bases and J 0 bases, with 9 bases left between them. Per germline, CDR1 MNHEY and CDR2 SMNVEV (reference sequence). This CDR3 region has 15 residues. The gene calls are TRBV27 and TRBJ2-7; D is uncertain. The source is a man aged 25-40 years in good health and CMV-seropositive. Specimen: PBMCs. The CDR3 loop is CASSLSGSSSYEQYF. The CDR3 DNA reads as TGTGCCAGCAGTTTATCGGGCTCCTCCTCCTACGAGCAGTACTTC.